These T cell receptor beta chains were read from a single sample in a study of cytomegalovirus exposure and HLA in healthy donors. TCRdb's table, derived via immunoSEQ multiplex PCR, lists solely in-frame clones and lacks some. The profile shows roughly 150,000 clones, less than 90% of them singletons. The material sequenced was PBMCs. Source of these receptors: a woman younger than 45 in good health and CMV-seronegative. The CDR3 runs from the conserved cysteine through the conserved F or W. A D gene is named only where the DNA matches it firmly. Clone size is shown for a subset of rows, as once, few, many or a class of expanded clone.

V	D	size	J	DNA	CDR3
TRBV29-1	-	-	TRBJ1-4	TGCAGCGTCGTACAGGGCGCAACTAATGAAAAACTGTTTTTT	CSVVQGATNEKLFF
TRBV6-5	TRBD1	-	TRBJ1-1	TGTGCCAGCAGTTACTCGTTCAGGGGGATCACTGAAGCTTTCTTT	CASSYSFRGITEAFF
TRBV5-6	-	-	TRBJ1-3	TGTGCCAGCAGCTTAATGGGCTATGGAAACACCATATATTTT	CASSLMGYGNTIYF
TRBV19	-	few	TRBJ2-6	TGTGCCAGTAGTAACAGTCGAGGGGCCAACGTCCTGACTTTC	CASSNSRGANVLTF
TRBV4-3	-	once	TRBJ2-7	TGCGCCAGCAGCCTTACTGAGGGGGGGGTCAACGAGCAGTACTTC	CASSLTEGGVNEQYF
TRBV25-1	-	-	TRBJ2-5	TGTGCCAGCAGTAGGGGCAGCAGCCCGTACCAAGAGACCCAGTACTTC	CASSRGSSPYQETQYF
TRBV7-2	-	-	TRBJ2-5	TGTGCCAGCAGCCCCCAATCGGGACACCAAGAGACCCAGTACTTC	CASSPQSGHQETQYF
TRBV2	TRBD2	-	TRBJ2-3	TGTGCCAGCAGTGAAGAATTAGCGGGAGTCACAGATACGCAGTATTTT	CASSEELAGVTDTQYF
TRBV4-2	-	few	TRBJ1-2	TGTGCCAGCAGCCAAGGGCGACAGCTCTATGGCTACACCTTC	CASSQGRQLYGYTF
TRBV5-4	-	-	TRBJ2-7	TGTGCCAGCAGCTTGGGGGCACCTAGCTCCTACGAGCAGTACTTC	CASSLGAPSSYEQYF
TRBV10-3	-	-	TRBJ2-6	TGTGCCATCAGTGTTTCATTGTACTCTGGGGCCAACGTCCTGACTTTC	CAISVSLYSGANVLTF
TRBV5-4	-	-	TRBJ2-5	TGTGCCAGCAGCTTGACTAGTGGGGGATTAGAGACCCAGTACTTC	CASSLTSGGLETQYF